The 7 T cell receptor beta chains below come from one sample, sequenced in a study of blood T cell repertoires in COVID-19. This table comes from immunoSEQ multiplex PCR, and its TCRdb copy is limited to in-frame clones, with some not included. The sample has 150,000 to 200,000 clones; 80% to 90% are singletons. Source material: peripheral blood. These receptors were taken from a man in his sixties with acute or convalescent COVID-19.

The rearrangement uses TRBV2 and TRBJ2-7; 10 bases align to TRBD2. Germline V CDR1 and CDR2: SNHLY, FYNNEI. The CDR3 has 13 residues. V lost 7 bases and J lost 4; bases outside the gene matches: 4. CDR3 protein: CASIAGGAYEQYF. CDR3 nucleotide sequence: TGTGCCAGCATAGCGGGAGGTGCGTACGAGCAGTACTTC.

The chain recombines TRBV4-2 with TRBJ2-7; D is ambiguous. Germline V lookup: CDR1 LGHNA, CDR2 YNFKEQ. This CDR3 has 12 residues. Trimming removed 0 bases from V and 6 bases from J, with 6 bases in between. The CDR3 region is CASSQEGGEQYF. Written as DNA, the CDR3 is TGTGCCAGCAGCCAAGAAGGCGGCGAGCAGTACTTC.

This rearrangement joins TRBV7-3 to TRBJ2-6; the D is unclear. With 5 bases removed from V and 0 bases from J, the gap between germline ends came to 14 bases. From germline, CDR1 is SGHTA and CDR2 FQGTGA. The CDR3 loop spans 17 amino acids. The CDR3 loop is CASSLRPRSSGANVLTF. The CDR3 nucleotides are TGTGCCAGCAGCCTCCGCCCGAGGAGCTCTGGGGCCAACGTCCTGACTTTC.

The chain carries TRBV5-1 and TRBJ1-2; D might be TRBD1 (5 bases). CDR1 is SGHRS and CDR2 is YFSETQ in the germline V gene. V gave up 0 bases and J gave up 4 bases, with 13 bases separating them. The CDR3 is 15 amino acids. In DNA form, the CDR3 reads TGCGCCAGCAGCTTGGAGGTGGGGCTAGGCTATGGCTACACCTTC. It yields the protein CASSLEVGLGYGYTF. Drawing the rest from reference TRBV5-1 and TRBJ1-2, the complete variable domain is KAGVTQTPRYLIKTRGQQVTLSCSPISGHRSVSWYQQTPGQGLQFLFEYFSETQRNKGNFPGRFSGRQFSNSRSEMNVSTLELGDSALYLCASSLEVGLGYGYTFGSGTRLTVV.

CDR3 residues: CASSIDASGRSSEQFF. CDR3 nucleotides: TGTGCCAGTAGTATAGATGCTAGCGGGAGGTCAAGTGAGCAGTTCTTC. This chain joins TRBV19 and TRBJ2-1; 11 bases map to TRBD2. Germline V CDR1 and CDR2: LNHDA, SQIVND (reference sequence). Trimming removed 0 bases from V and 9 bases from J; junction bases left unmatched: 7. This CDR3 contains 16 residues. Looking up the rest from reference TRBV19 and TRBJ2-1 gives the full variable domain: DGGITQSPKYLFRKEGQNVTLSCEQNLNHDAMYWYRQDPGQGLRLIYYSQIVNDFQKGDIAEGYSVSREKKESFPLTVTSAQKNPTAFYLCASSIDASGRSSEQFFGPGTRLTVL.

V usage is TRBV2 and J usage is TRBJ1-5; D perhaps matches TRBD1 (5 bases). Germline V CDR1 and CDR2: SNHLY, FYNNEI. V was clipped by 3 bases and J by 5 bases, with 14 bases between them. The CDR3 loop spans 15 amino acids. This chain's CDR3 is CASSDDSGGDQPQHF. CDR3 bases: TGTGCCAGCAGTGACGACAGTGGGGGGGATCAGCCCCAGCATTTT.

V gene TRBV4-1 combines with J gene TRBJ2-3; D remains unclear. V shed 4 bases and J shed 0 bases, with 14 bases lying between them. Germline lookup yields CDR1 MGHRA and CDR2 YSYEKL. This CDR3 is built from 16 residues. The CDR3 loop is CASSLAPGLSTDTQYF. The CDR3 DNA sequence: TGCGCCAGCAGCCTGGCGCCAGGTCTTAGCACAGATACGCAGTATTTT.